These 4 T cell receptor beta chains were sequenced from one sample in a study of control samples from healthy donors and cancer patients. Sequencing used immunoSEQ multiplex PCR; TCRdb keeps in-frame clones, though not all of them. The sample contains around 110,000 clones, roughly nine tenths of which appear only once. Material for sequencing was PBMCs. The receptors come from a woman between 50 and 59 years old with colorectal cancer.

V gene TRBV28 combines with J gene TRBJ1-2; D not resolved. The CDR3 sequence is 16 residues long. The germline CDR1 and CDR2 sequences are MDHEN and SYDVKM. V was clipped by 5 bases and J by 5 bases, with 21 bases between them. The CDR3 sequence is CASSTFRAEGGYGYTF. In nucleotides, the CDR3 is TGTGCCAGCAGTACATTCCGGGCCGAGGGAGGTTATGGCTACACCTTC.

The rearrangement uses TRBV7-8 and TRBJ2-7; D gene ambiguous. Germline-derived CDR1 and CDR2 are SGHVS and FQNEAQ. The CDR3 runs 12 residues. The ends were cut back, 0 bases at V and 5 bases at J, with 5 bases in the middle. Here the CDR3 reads CASSLARHEQYF. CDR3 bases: TGTGCCAGCAGCTTAGCGAGACACGAGCAGTACTTC. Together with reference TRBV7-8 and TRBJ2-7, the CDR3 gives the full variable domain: GAGVSQSPRYKVAKRGQDVALRCDPISGHVSLFWYQQALGQGPEFLTYFQNEAQLDKSGLPSDRFFAERPEGSVSTLKIQRTQQEDSAVYLCASSLARHEQYFGPGTRLTVT.

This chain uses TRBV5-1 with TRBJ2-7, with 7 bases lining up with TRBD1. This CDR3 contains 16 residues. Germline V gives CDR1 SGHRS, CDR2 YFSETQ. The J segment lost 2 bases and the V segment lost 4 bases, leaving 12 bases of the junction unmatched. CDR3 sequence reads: CASSPGGRDRTYEQYF. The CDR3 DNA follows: TGCGCCAGCAGCCCTGGAGGTCGGGACAGAACCTACGAGCAGTACTTC.

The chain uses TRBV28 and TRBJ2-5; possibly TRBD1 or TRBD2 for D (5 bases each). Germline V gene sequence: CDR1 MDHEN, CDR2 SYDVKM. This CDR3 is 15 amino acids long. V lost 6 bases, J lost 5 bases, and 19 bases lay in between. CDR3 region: CASSPRGQDRETQYF. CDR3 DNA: TGTGCCAGCAGCCCCCGGGGCCAAGATAGGGAGACCCAGTACTTC.